The 16 T cell receptor beta chains given below trace back to one sample, sequenced in a study of early T cells in non-severe SARS-CoV-2 infection. One entry per CDR3 protein, called by TCRdb with MiXCR from the 5' RACE reads. This repertoire shows tens of thousands of distinct CDR3 sequences, approximately 4.4% found once; its top ten account for 5% to 8%. The material sequenced was whole blood. All receptors come from an adult who was a healthcare worker with PCR-confirmed SARS-CoV-2 infection or an uninfected control (not recorded which).

In this sample, this clonotype turned up many times. The chain carries TRBV19 and TRBJ1-5; D call uncertain. Germline CDR1 and CDR2: LNHDA and SQIVND (reference sequence). The CDR3 has 14 amino acids. V lost 5 bases and J lost 2, with 10 bases in between. CDR3 sequence reads: CASSPEMGNQPQHF. CDR3 DNA: TGTGCCAGTAGTCCCGAAATGGGCAATCAGCCCCAGCATTTT. The variable domain in full, completed from reference TRBV19 and TRBJ1-5, reads DGGITQSPKYLFRKEGQNVTLSCEQNLNHDAMYWYRQDPGQGLRLIYYSQIVNDFQKGDIAEGYSVSREKKESFPLTVTSAQKNPTAFYLCASSPEMGNQPQHFGDGTRLSIL.

This clonotype showed up many times. CDR3 in amino acids: CASNRDGPTYGYTF. In DNA, the CDR3 is TGTGCCAGCAACCGGGACGGACCGACCTATGGCTACACCTTC. The genes are TRBV2 and TRBJ1-2; D is perhaps TRBD1 (5 bases). The V end was cut by 7 bases, the J end by 4 bases, with 16 bases between. CDR1 and CDR2 from the germline V gene are SNHLY and FYNNEI. This CDR3 comprises 14 residues.

The DNA of the CDR3 is TGTGCCAGCTCACCAGGGATAAACTACAATGAGCAGTTCTTC. Its protein is CASSPGINYNEQFF. This sequence joins TRBV18 and TRBJ2-1; D not certain. Per the germline V gene, CDR1 is KGHSH and CDR2 is LQKENI. With 2 bases removed from V and 3 bases from J, the gap between germline ends came to 8 bases. The CDR3 is 14 amino acids.

The table lists this clonotype with many counts. The DNA for the CDR3 is TGCAGCGTTGAGGTGTGGGCGCTCTCTGGAAACACCATATATTTT. It translates to CSVEVWALSGNTIYF. The V call is TRBV29-1, the J call TRBJ1-3; D remains ambiguous. Per the germline V gene, CDR1 is SQVTM and CDR2 is ANQGSEA. CDR3 length: 15 residues. Trimming took 3 bases from V and 0 from J, leaving 12 bases between them.

This clonotype was picked up many times. This chain connects TRBV5-6 to TRBJ2-1; the D gene could be TRBD1 or TRBD2 (5 bases each). Germline V gives CDR1 SGHDT, CDR2 YYEEEE. This CDR3 is 20 amino acids long. V shed 1 base and J shed 0 bases, with 23 bases lying between them. CDR3 amino acids: CASSLRTGTAHFSSYNEQFF. CDR3 nucleotide sequence: TGTGCCAGCAGCTTGCGGACCGGGACGGCGCATTTTAGCTCCTACAATGAGCAGTTCTTC. Full variable domain (remainder filled in from reference TRBV5-6 and TRBJ2-1): DAGVTQSPTHLIKTRGQQVTLRCSPKSGHDTVSWYQQALGQGPQFIFQYYEEEERQRGNFPDRFSGHQFPNYSSELNVNALLLGDSALYLCASSLRTGTAHFSSYNEQFFGPGTRLTVL.

This clonotype was recorded many times. J is TRBJ2-1 and V is TRBV28, with 9 bases lining up with TRBD2. The ends lost 7 bases at V and 1 base at J; junction bases unmatched: 8. The CDR3 is made up of 16 amino acids. Germline V gives CDR1 MDHEN, CDR2 SYDVKM. The CDR3 region is CASNPISGGSYNEQFF. The CDR3, as DNA: TGTGCCAGCAATCCCATTAGCGGGGGATCCTACAATGAGCAGTTCTTC. The whole variable domain, remainder taken from reference TRBV28 and TRBJ2-1, is DVKVTQSSRYLVKRTGEKVFLECVQDMDHENMFWYRQDPGLGLRLIYFSYDVKMKEKGDIPEGYSVSREKKERFSLILESASTNQTSMYLCASNPISGGSYNEQFFGPGTRLTVL.

At least ten counts were recorded for this clonotype. The chain links TRBV4-2 to TRBJ2-1, with D maybe TRBD2 (5 bases). The CDR3 runs to 12 residues. Germline CDR1 and CDR2: LGHNA and YNFKEQ. V was cut by 2 bases and J by 7 bases, with 6 bases left in between. The DNA for the CDR3 is TGTGCCAGCAGCCAACGGGGAAATGAGCAGTTCTTC. It codes for CASSQRGNEQFF.

This clonotype was found many times. The V gene is TRBV7-9, the J gene TRBJ1-1, with 9 nucleotides matching TRBD1. Germline values: CDR1 SEHNR, CDR2 FQNEAQ (reference sequence). The junction had 7 bases not matched to a gene; V was cut back by 4 bases and J by 4 bases. The CDR3 runs 15 residues. The CDR3 DNA reads as TGTGCCAGCAGCTCATACAGGGGGCGAAGCACTGAAGCTTTCTTT. Protein sequence: CASSSYRGRSTEAFF. The full variable domain, rest sourced from reference TRBV7-9 and TRBJ1-1, is DTGVSQNPRHKITKRGQNVTFRCDPISEHNRLYWYRQTLGQGPEFLTYFQNEAQLEKSRLLSDRFSAERPKGSFSTLEIQRTEQGDSAMYLCASSSYRGRSTEAFFGQGTRLTVV.

In the case of this clonotype: Lacking the conserved final phenylalanine or tryptophan, this CDR3 likely reflects a read error. V and J are TRBV10-1 and TRBJ2-2; TRBD2 matches 8 bases. V lost 1 base, J lost 3 bases, and 7 bases stayed unmatched. This CDR3 has 17 amino acids. From germline, CDR1 is WNHNN and CDR2 SYGVQD (reference sequence). The CDR3 DNA is TGCGCCAGCAGTGAGTTTAATAGAGCGGGAGACACCGGGGAGCTGTTTTCT. This gives the protein CASSEFNRAGDTGELFS.

This clonotype was seen many times. This chain links TRBV29-1 with TRBJ1-3, with D possibly matching TRBD1 (6 bases). The CDR3 has 18 amino acids. CDR1 SQVTM and CDR2 ANQGSEA come from the germline V gene. Trimming cost V 0 bases and J 2 bases, with 20 bases left between them. The chain's CDR3 is CSVEDRWGASPTGNTIYF. In nucleotides, the CDR3 is TGCAGCGTTGAAGATCGTTGGGGGGCGAGCCCCACTGGAAACACCATATATTTT.

This clonotype was seen many times. The chain uses TRBV6-1 and TRBJ2-3; 9 positions agree with TRBD2. The V gene end was trimmed by 2 bases and the J gene end by 1 base; junction bases not matched to a gene: 1. CDR1 and CDR2 from the germline V gene are MNHNS and SASEGT. CDR3 length: 15 residues. The CDR3 region has the DNA TGTGCCAGCAGTGAAATAGCGGGGGGCACAGATACGCAGTATTTT. It is translated as CASSEIAGGTDTQYF.

This clonotype was seen ten or more times. DNA of the CDR3: TGTGCCAGCAGCCCCCAGGGGGGACAGGGGCTGTACGGTTCCTACGAGCAGTACTTC. Its translation: CASSPQGGQGLYGSYEQYF. The chain couples TRBV11-1 to TRBJ2-7; TRBD1 agrees at 10 bases. The CDR3 is made up of 19 amino acids. From germline, CDR1 is SGHAT and CDR2 FQDESV (reference sequence). The ends lost 5 bases at V and 1 base at J; junction bases unmatched: 17.

This clonotype was observed at least ten times. This rearrangement joins TRBV7-9 to TRBJ2-7; perhaps TRBD1 as D (5 bases). Germline V lookup: CDR1 SEHNR, CDR2 FQNEAQ (reference sequence). Trimming removed 5 bases from V and 0 bases from J, with 14 bases in between. This CDR3 has 15 residues. The CDR3 sequence: CASSQGAASSYEQYF. CDR3 coding DNA: TGTGCCAGCAGCCAAGGGGCAGCGAGCTCCTACGAGCAGTACTTC.

A few counts support this clonotype. This sequence joins TRBV20-1 and TRBJ2-3, with D hard to call. Germline V gene sequence: CDR1 DFQATT, CDR2 SNEGSKA (reference sequence). The V end lost 5 bases, the J end lost 5 bases, and 11 bases lay between the germline ends. The CDR3 sequence is 12 residues long. The CDR3, as DNA: TGCAGTGCTTTTCGTAGTGTAGATACGCAGTATTTT. It translates to CSAFRSVDTQYF.

This clonotype was picked up a small number of times. This chain uses TRBV6-5 with TRBJ2-1; D gene ambiguous. The CDR3 is 14 residues long. V gave up 6 bases and J gave up 7 bases, with 16 bases separating them. The germline V gene encodes CDR1 MNHEY and CDR2 SVGAGI. The CDR3 DNA is TGTGCCAGCAGCCGCACCCAAACAAGGAATGAGCAGTTCTTC. Encoded protein: CASSRTQTRNEQFF.

There are many counts of this clonotype. The rearrangement links TRBV5-1 to TRBJ2-1; D might be TRBD1 (5 bases). The CDR3 loop spans 13 amino acids. Germline V gene lookup returns CDR1 SGHRS and CDR2 YFSETQ. V was clipped by 5 bases and J by 7 bases, with 13 bases between them. The CDR3 region has the DNA TGCGCCAGCAGTCAGGGAAGTCGGAATGAGCAGTTCTTC. Translating it yields CASSQGSRNEQFF.